Below are 23 T cell receptor beta chains sequenced from a single sample in a study of blood T cell repertoires in COVID-19. Generated by immunoSEQ multiplex PCR, the TCRdb table keeps only in-frame clones and is missing some. The table includes about 270,000 clones, approximately 90% detected once. Sequencing was performed on PBMCs or T cells enriched from blood (not recorded which). The receptors were sampled from a woman aged 60-70 years in a cohort exposed to, infected with or recovered from COVID-19 (not recorded which).

The V and J genes are TRBV5-1 and TRBJ2-5; a possible D gene is TRBD2 (6 bases). The CDR3 has 15 amino acids. Trimming took off 0 bases at V and 5 bases at J, with 14 bases between the two ends. CDR1 and CDR2 from the germline V gene are SGHRS and YFSETQ. CDR3: CASSLGRAGRETQYF. As DNA, the CDR3 is TGCGCCAGCAGCTTGGGGCGAGCGGGCCGGGAGACCCAGTACTTC.

This chain connects TRBV7-9 to TRBJ2-5; a weak D match, TRBD2 (5 bases). CDR3 length: 17 amino acids. From germline, CDR1 is SEHNR and CDR2 FQNEAQ (reference sequence). V was clipped by 1 base and J by 1 base, with 16 bases between them. The CDR3 region is CASSLGSRLAVQETQYF. The CDR3 coding sequence is TGTGCCAGCAGCTTAGGTTCGCGGCTAGCTGTCCAAGAGACCCAGTACTTC.

CDR3 residues: CASSFGHGETQYF. The DNA for the CDR3 is TGCGCCAGCAGCTTCGGACACGGAGAGACCCAGTACTTC. This chain uses TRBV5-1 with TRBJ2-5; weak D call: TRBD1 (5 bases). This CDR3 has 13 residues. V shed 2 bases and J shed 4 bases, with 9 bases lying between them. Germline-derived CDR1 and CDR2 are SGHRS and YFSETQ.

Notes on this clone: Different DNA sequences within this sample yield the same CDR3. The rearrangement links TRBV12-3 or TRBV12-4 to TRBJ2-1; D gene uncertain. The CDR3 has 13 amino acids. V lost 3 bases, J lost 4 bases, and 7 bases lay in between. In DNA, the CDR3 is TGTGCCAGCAGTTTGACTGGTTACAATGAGCAGTTCTTC. Residues: CASSLTGYNEQFF.

J is TRBJ2-7 and V is TRBV5-1, with D hard to call. The CDR3 length is 14 residues. The V gene lost 0 bases and the J gene lost 0 bases, with 7 bases spanning the gap. The germline V gene has CDR1 SGHRS and CDR2 YFSETQ. CDR3 nucleotide sequence: TGCGCCAGCAGCTTGGGGTCTAGCTCCTACGAGCAGTACTTC. Protein product: CASSLGSSSYEQYF.

This CDR3 is CASSATGTGGNEQFF. The CDR3 nucleotides are TGTGCCAGCAGCGCCACCGGGACAGGGGGTAATGAGCAGTTCTTC. The chain uses TRBV9 and TRBJ2-1; the match to TRBD1 covers 11 bases. Germline CDR1 and CDR2: SGDLS and YYNGEE. The CDR3 contains 15 residues. The V segment lost 3 bases and the J segment 7 bases; nucleotides outside the gene matches: 6.

The chain joins TRBV5-1 to TRBJ2-3; D perhaps matches TRBD1 (6 bases). The CDR3 is 15 amino acids. Germline CDR1 SGHRS, CDR2 YFSETQ. The germline V and J ends were trimmed by 4 bases and 6 bases, with 18 bases remaining between them. The CDR3 sequence: CASSTTGLVIDTQYF. For the CDR3, the DNA is TGCGCCAGCAGCACCACAGGGTTGGTTATTGATACGCAGTATTTT.

V usage is TRBV30 and J usage is TRBJ1-6; TRBD1 aligns across 7 bases. Trimming took 2 bases from V and 5 from J; bases not matched to a gene: 15. CDR1 and CDR2 (germline): GTSNPN, SVGIG (reference sequence). This CDR3 region has 18 residues. The CDR3 sequence: CAWSFGRTGGMDNSPLHF. The CDR3 DNA follows: TGTGCCTGGAGTTTCGGCCGGACAGGAGGAATGGATAATTCACCCCTCCACTTT. Supplemented by reference TRBV30 and TRBJ1-6, the full variable domain reads SQTIHQWPATLVQPVGSPLSLECTVEGTSNPNLYWYRQAAGRGLQLLFYSVGIGQISSEVPQNLSASRPQDRQFILSSKKLLLSDSGFYLCAWSFGRTGGMDNSPLHFGNGTRLTVT.

The V call is TRBV30, the J call TRBJ2-2; the D gene is possibly TRBD2 (7 bases). Trimming shortened V by 2 bases and J by 1 base, and 11 bases separated the two germline ends. Looked up from germline, CDR1 is GTSNPN and CDR2 is SVGIG (reference sequence). The length of the CDR3 is 15 residues. CDR3 coding DNA: TGTGCCTGGAGTTTGGGAGGGGGGAACACCGGGGAGCTGTTTTTT. Amino acids: CAWSLGGGNTGELFF. Using reference TRBV30 and TRBJ2-2 for the parts outside the CDR3, the full variable domain is SQTIHQWPATLVQPVGSPLSLECTVEGTSNPNLYWYRQAAGRGLQLLFYSVGIGQISSEVPQNLSASRPQDRQFILSSKKLLLSDSGFYLCAWSLGGGNTGELFFGEGSRLTVL.

The rearrangement uses TRBV25-1 and TRBJ2-1; 7 bases line up with TRBD2. CDR1 is MGHDK, CDR2 SYGVNS, per germline. V shed 11 bases and J 2 bases; nucleotides not matched to a gene: 12. The CDR3 runs 15 residues. In nucleotides, the CDR3 is TGTGCCTCTGACCGGGCGGGAGCCCCCTACAATGAGCAGTTCTTC. This sequence encodes CASDRAGAPYNEQFF.

The chain employs TRBV11-2 and TRBJ2-7; 8 bases line up with TRBD1. The CDR3 covers 14 residues. From germline, CDR1 is SGHAT and CDR2 FQNNGV. Germline trimming cut 4 bases from V and 7 bases from J; bases unmatched to any gene: 9. CDR3 DNA: TGTGCCAGCAGCTCCCCTGGGACAGGACGAGAGCAGTACTTC. As protein: CASSSPGTGREQYF.

V and J are TRBV27 and TRBJ1-5; 9 nucleotides line up with TRBD1. The CDR3 covers 15 residues. CDR1 and CDR2 (germline): MNHEY, SMNVEV (reference sequence). J was trimmed by 6 bases and V by 2 bases; bases with no gene match: 5. In DNA form, the CDR3 reads TGTGCCAGCAGTTTAAAAACAGGGGGCACTCAGCCCCAGCATTTT. It is translated as CASSLKTGGTQPQHF.

The J gene is TRBJ2-3, the V gene TRBV7-9; D unclear. Between the trimmed V and J ends, which lost 0 bases and 6 bases, there was a span of 7 bases. The CDR3 extends over 13 amino acids. Germline CDR1 SEHNR, CDR2 FQNEAQ (reference sequence). The DNA of the CDR3 is TGTGCCAGCAGCTTAGCGCTCGGGGATACGCAGTATTTT. Its translation: CASSLALGDTQYF.

The V call is TRBV28, the J call TRBJ2-7; D is perhaps TRBD2 (6 bases). Germline CDR1 reads MDHEN; CDR2 reads SYDVKM. Between the trimmed V and J ends, which lost 6 bases and 1 base, there was a span of 10 bases. The CDR3 totals 13 residues. This chain's CDR3 is CASRSGDSYEQYF. The CDR3 region has the DNA TGTGCCAGCAGATCGGGAGATTCCTACGAGCAGTACTTC.

This clone has at least ten counts. The chain combines TRBV24-1 with TRBJ2-3, with D unresolved. Germline values: CDR1 KGHDR, CDR2 SFDVKD. This CDR3 spans 16 amino acids. With 3 bases removed from V and 1 base from J, the gap between germline ends came to 13 bases. CDR3 DNA sequence: TGTGCCACCAGTGATGGTGCCGTTCAGGGCACAGATACGCAGTATTTT. Amino acids: CATSDGAVQGTDTQYF.

The chain links TRBV5-6 to TRBJ2-7; 9 bases agree with TRBD1. V shed 2 bases and J 6 bases; nucleotides not matched to a gene: 9. Germline V lookup: CDR1 SGHDT, CDR2 YYEEEE. The CDR3 loop spans 15 amino acids. The DNA for the CDR3 is TGTGCCAGCAGCTTCAGGTGGACAGGGGATAGCGAGCAGTACTTC. Translation gives CASSFRWTGDSEQYF.

The rearrangement links TRBV7-9 to TRBJ2-3; 9 bases fit TRBD1. CDR1 and CDR2 from the germline V gene are SEHNR and FQNEAQ (reference sequence). The CDR3 spans 15 residues. Trimming removed 4 bases from V and 0 bases from J; junction bases left unmatched: 2. CDR3 sequence: CASSSGQGSTDTQYF. The CDR3 region has the DNA TGTGCCAGCAGCTCCGGACAGGGGAGCACAGATACGCAGTATTTT.

The rearrangement joins TRBV7-2 to TRBJ1-2; D is unresolved. Germline values: CDR1 SGHTA, CDR2 FQGNSA. Deletions cut 0 bases from V and 7 bases from J, with 9 bases between. The CDR3 sequence is 13 residues long. The CDR3 region has the DNA TGTGCCAGCAGCTTAGCTTACCCGAGTGGCTACACCTTC. This encodes CASSLAYPSGYTF.

The CDR3 nucleotides read TGTGCCAGCAGCGCCTACAGGGGAGGTAATTCACCCCTCCACTTT. It yields the protein CASSAYRGGNSPLHF. The chain carries TRBV9 and TRBJ1-6; TRBD1 agrees at 7 bases. The CDR3 length is 15 residues. CDR1 is SGDLS, CDR2 YYNGEE, per germline. V dropped 3 bases and J dropped 6; count of bases not matched to a gene: 6.

The CDR3 protein is CASSHARTSGRGPGEQYF. CDR3 DNA: TGTGCCAGCAGCCATGCTCGGACTAGCGGGAGGGGTCCTGGGGAGCAGTACTTC. J is TRBJ2-7 and V is TRBV4-2; 15 bases agree with TRBD2. Looked up from germline, CDR1 is LGHNA and CDR2 is YNFKEQ. Trimming at V came to 3 bases and at J to 7 bases, leaving 13 bases not matched to a gene. The CDR3 is 18 amino acids.

The V call is TRBV10-2, the J call TRBJ2-5; no definite D call. The germline CDR1 and CDR2 sequences are WSHSY and SAAADI. V shed 5 bases and J shed 4 bases, with 11 bases lying between them. The CDR3 is 13 amino acids. This CDR3 is CASSRDPGETQYF. The CDR3 DNA sequence: TGCGCCAGCAGTAGAGATCCCGGAGAGACCCAGTACTTC.

V usage is TRBV9 and J usage is TRBJ1-1; 9 nucleotides line up with TRBD1. There are 14 residues in the CDR3. V lost 1 base to trimming and J lost 7 bases; unmatched junction nucleotides: 5. CDR1 is SGDLS, CDR2 YYNGEE, per germline. The chain's CDR3 is CASSVRGQGYEAFF. In DNA, the CDR3 is TGTGCCAGCAGCGTAAGGGGACAGGGCTATGAAGCTTTCTTT.

The rearrangement joins TRBV28 to TRBJ1-6; 8 nucleotides match TRBD1. The length of the CDR3 is 15 residues. Germline V gives CDR1 MDHEN, CDR2 SYDVKM. V trimming: 4 bases; J trimming: 10 bases; junction bases outside the gene matches: 9. The CDR3 here is CASSSGTGSQSPLHF. The CDR3 coding sequence is TGTGCCAGCAGTTCAGGGACAGGCTCTCAATCACCCCTCCACTTT.